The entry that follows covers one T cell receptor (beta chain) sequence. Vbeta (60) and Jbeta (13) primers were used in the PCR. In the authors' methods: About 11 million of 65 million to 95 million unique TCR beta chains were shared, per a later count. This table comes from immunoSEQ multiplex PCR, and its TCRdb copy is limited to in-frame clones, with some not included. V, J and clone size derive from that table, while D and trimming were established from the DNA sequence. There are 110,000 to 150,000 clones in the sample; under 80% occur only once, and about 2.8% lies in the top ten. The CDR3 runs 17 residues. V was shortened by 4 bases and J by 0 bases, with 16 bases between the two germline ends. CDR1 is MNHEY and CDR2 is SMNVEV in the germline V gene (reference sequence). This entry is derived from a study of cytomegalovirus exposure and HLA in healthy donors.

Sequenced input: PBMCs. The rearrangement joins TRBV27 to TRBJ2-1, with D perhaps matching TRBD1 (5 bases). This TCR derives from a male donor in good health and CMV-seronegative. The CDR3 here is CASSSSLGVSSYNEQFF. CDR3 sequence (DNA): TGTGCCAGCAGTTCATCCTTAGGGGTTAGCTCCTACAATGAGCAGTTCTTC.